This T cell receptor beta chain was sequenced for a study of cytomegalovirus exposure and HLA in healthy donors. Study conclusions and caveats: An observed cluster of highly shared sequence variants was recorded as a likely sequencing artifact. A link between a missense DCLRE1C variant and TCR beta V- and J-gene trimming emerged from a later analysis. Most of the TCR beta V segments (in an earlier analysis) were productive either about 90% or about 30% of the time.

V was trimmed by 6 bases and J by 0 bases, leaving 12 bases between them. CDR3 length equals 15 residues. Germline V gene data show CDR1 as MRHNA and CDR2 as SNTAGT. As concerns this clone: Its target is unknown.

Primers included in the PCR were 60 Vbeta and 13 Jbeta primers. The authors' processing: There were 80 million to 95 million unique TCR beta chains by a later count, and approximately 10 million of them were shared. Assay: immunoSEQ multiplex PCR; the TCRdb copy retains only in-frame clones and omits some. The V and J calls and clone size come from that table; D and trimming were worked out from the DNA. The table lists fewer than 200,000 clones, approximately 80% of them singletons. The chain employs TRBV6-4 and TRBJ1-5; the D gene is possibly TRBD1 (5 bases). This receptor was obtained from a woman between 50 and 59 years old in good health and CMV-seronegative. The source material was PBMCs. In nucleotides, the CDR3 is TGTGCCAGCAGCCCCGGGGGTAATAGCAATCAGCCCCAGCATTTT. Encoded protein: CASSPGGNSNQPQHF.